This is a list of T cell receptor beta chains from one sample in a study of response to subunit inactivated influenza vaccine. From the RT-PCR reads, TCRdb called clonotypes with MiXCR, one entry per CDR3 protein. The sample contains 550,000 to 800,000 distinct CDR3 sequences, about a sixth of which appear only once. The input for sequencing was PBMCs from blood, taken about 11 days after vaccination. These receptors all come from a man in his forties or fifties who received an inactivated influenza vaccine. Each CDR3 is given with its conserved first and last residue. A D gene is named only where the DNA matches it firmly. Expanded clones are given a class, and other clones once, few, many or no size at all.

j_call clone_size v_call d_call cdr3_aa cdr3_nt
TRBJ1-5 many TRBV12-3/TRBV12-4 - CASSLRGSNQPQHF TGTGCCAGCAGTTTGCGGGGTAGCAATCAGCCCCAGCATTTT
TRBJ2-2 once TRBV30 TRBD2 CAWKGGGWTGELFF TGTGCCTGGAAGGGCGGGGGTTGGACCGGGGAGCTGTTTTTT
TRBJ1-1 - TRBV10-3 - CAINEGAGTEAFF TGTGCCATCAATGAGGGAGCCGGCACTGAAGCTTTCTTT
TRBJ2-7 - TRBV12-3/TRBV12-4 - CASSLVRPAYEQYF TGTGCCAGCAGTTTAGTGCGGCCAGCCTACGAGCAGTACTTC
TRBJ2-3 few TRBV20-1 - CSARDGHNTDTQYF TGCAGTGCTAGAGATGGCCATAATACAGATACGCAGTATTTT
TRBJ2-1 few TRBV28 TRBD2 CASSSPGSGTRAGYEQFF TGTGCCAGCAGTTCACCGGGTAGCGGGACCCGAGCAGGGTATGAGCAGTTCTTC
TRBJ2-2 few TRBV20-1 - CSAPPARGNTGELFF TGCAGTGCTCCTCCGGCCCGCGGGAACACCGGGGAGCTGTTTTTT
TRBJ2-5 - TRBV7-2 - CASSLVVLSLGQETQYF TGTGCCAGCAGCTTAGTTGTGCTTAGCCTCGGTCAAGAGACCCAGTACTTC
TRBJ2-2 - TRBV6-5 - CASSFGETGELFF TGTGCCAGCAGTTTCGGGGAGACCGGGGAGCTGTTTTTT
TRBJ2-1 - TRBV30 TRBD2 CAWDTGLAGPGGEQFF TGTGCCTGGGATACCGGACTAGCGGGCCCAGGGGGGGAGCAGTTCTTC
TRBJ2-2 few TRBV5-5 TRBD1 CASSLKETGPGTGELFF TGTGCCAGCAGCTTGAAAGAGACAGGGCCCGGAACCGGGGAGCTGTTTTTT
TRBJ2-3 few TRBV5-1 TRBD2 CASRENSGPGTDTQYF TGCGCCAGCAGAGAAAATAGCGGGCCTGGCACAGATACGCAGTATTTT
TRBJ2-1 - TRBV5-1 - CASSGPPYNEQFF TGCGCCAGCTCGGGACCACCCTACAATGAGCAGTTCTTC
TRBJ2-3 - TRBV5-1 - CASSKGQPSSTDTQYF TGCGCCAGCAGCAAAGGACAGCCTTCTAGCACAGATACGCAGTATTTT
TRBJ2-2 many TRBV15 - CATSRDPRTGSGELFF TGTGCCACCAGCAGAGATCCCCGTACTGGGTCCGGGGAGCTGTTTTTT
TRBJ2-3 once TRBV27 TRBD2 CASSRWGAGGSDTQYF TGTGCCAGCAGTCGATGGGGGGCGGGAGGGTCAGATACGCAGTATTTT
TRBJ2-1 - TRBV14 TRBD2 CASSQDSSGGGNEQFF TGTGCCAGCAGCCAAGATAGTAGCGGGGGAGGTAATGAGCAGTTCTTC
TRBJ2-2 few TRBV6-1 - CASSEMGQLTGELFF TGTGCCAGCAGTGAAATGGGTCAGCTCACCGGGGAGCTGTTTTTT
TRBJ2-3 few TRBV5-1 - CASSFGAGAPSTDTQYF TGCGCCAGCAGCTTCGGGGCGGGGGCCCCTAGCACAGATACGCAGTATTTT
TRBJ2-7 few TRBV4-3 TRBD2 CASSQDWTSGSYEQYF TGCGCCAGCAGCCAAGACTGGACTAGCGGATCCTACGAGCAGTACTTC
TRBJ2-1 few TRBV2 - CASSEVEEKFF TGTGCCAGCAGTGAAGTCGAGGAGAAGTTCTTC
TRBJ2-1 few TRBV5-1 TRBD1 CASSFTGDSYNEQFF TGCGCCAGCAGCTTCACAGGGGACTCCTACAATGAGCAGTTCTTC
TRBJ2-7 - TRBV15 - CATSRDLSRTYSYEQYF TGTGCCACCAGCAGAGACCTTAGTCGGACCTATTCCTACGAGCAGTACTTC
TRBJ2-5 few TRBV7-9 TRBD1 CASSTRDRGPRETQYF TGTGCCAGCAGCACCCGGGACAGGGGACCGAGAGAGACCCAGTACTTC
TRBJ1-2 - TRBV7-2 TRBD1 CASSLAGQGRNYGYTF TGTGCCAGCAGCTTAGCGGGACAGGGAAGAAACTATGGCTACACCTTC
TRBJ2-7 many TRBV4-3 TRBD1 CASSQGQGREQYF TGCGCCAGCAGCCAAGGACAGGGGCGCGAGCAGTACTTC